This entry describes one TCR beta chain. Germline is not matched at one junction end, which may reflect a read error. Then a second PCR, running roughly 7 to 12 cycles, was carried out with a sample-barcoded 5' primer and a J-beta primer mix. TCRdb itself ran the 5' RACE reads through MiXCR, one entry per CDR3 protein. The data show hundreds of thousands of distinct CDR3 sequences, about 26% seen once. This CDR3 is built from 16 residues. Per the germline V gene, CDR1 is KGHSH and CDR2 is LQKENI. The data derive from a study of blood T cells in healthy people across ages. For every donor, a draw yielded approximately 9.9 milliliters of peripheral blood. The study isolated at least 7 million PBMCs from each sample. Another study also made use of these data, one on T cells of mothers and their children.

The V gene is TRBV18, the J gene TRBJ2-1, with 8 bases that match TRBD2. The material sequenced was blood. The clonotype was recovered from a boy younger than 10 in good health. CDR3 amino acids: CASSPLSSGNDNEQSF. The CDR3 coding sequence is TGTGCCAGCTCACCACTTAGTAGCGGGAACGACAATGAGCAGTCCTTC.